These 27 T cell receptor beta chains were sequenced from one sample in a study of T-cell reconstitution after alpha-beta-depleted transplantation in children. The study, taken as a whole, reports: Newly made T cells mostly supplied T-cell counts and diversity one year after transplant.

These receptors lack a known antigen. The library targeted TCRbeta and was prepared with unique molecular identifiers. TCRdb reanalysed the PCR reads using MiXCR and keeps one entry per CDR3 protein. The table shows some 300,000 distinct CDR3 sequences, with less than 9.5% occurring only once. Specimen: peripheral blood, collected 360 days after TCRalphabeta/CD19-depleted stem cell transplant. All receptors come from a female patient aged 2-9 years who had a stem cell transplant for Fanconi anemia, so the T cells may come from the graft donor.

About this clonotype itself: A much larger clonotype is one base distant, so this may be a read error. The conserved phenylalanine or tryptophan is not found at the CDR3 terminus, so this likely reflects a read error. The chain is built from TRBV19 and TRBJ2-7; D call uncertain. With 5 bases removed from V and 3 bases from J, the gap between germline ends came to 11 bases. The CDR3 length is 13 residues. The V gene's germline CDR1 is LNHDA and CDR2 SQIVND (reference sequence). The CDR3 loop reads CASSFGRLYEQYL. The CDR3 bases are TGTGCCAGTAGTTTCGGGCGGCTCTACGAGCAGTACCTC.

The CDR3 region is CSASPSGGNQPQHF. The CDR3 bases are TGCAGTGCCTCCCCCTCGGGGGGAAATCAGCCCCAGCATTTT. The chain links TRBV20-1 to TRBJ1-5; maybe TRBD1 (5 bases). Trimming removed 6 bases from V and 4 bases from J, with 16 bases in between. This CDR3 is 14 amino acids long. From germline, CDR1 is DFQATT and CDR2 SNEGSKA (reference sequence).

The rearrangement joins TRBV11-2 to TRBJ1-1; D gene uncertain. From germline, CDR1 is SGHAT and CDR2 FQNNGV. The length of the CDR3 is 17 residues. V lost 0 bases to trimming and J lost 0 bases, with 14 bases between them. This chain's CDR3 is CASSLDPMTVMNTEAFF. The CDR3, as DNA: TGTGCCAGCAGCTTAGATCCCATGACTGTTATGAACACTGAAGCTTTCTTT.

This clonotype has at least ten counts. The rearrangement links TRBV15 to TRBJ2-1; TRBD2 matches 7 bases. V dropped 0 bases and J dropped 8; count of bases not matched to a gene: 10. Germline V lookup: CDR1 LNHNV, CDR2 YYDKDF (reference sequence). The CDR3 contains 16 residues. The CDR3 region is CATSRDQIGAGDEQFF. The CDR3 region has the DNA TGTGCCACCAGCAGAGATCAAATAGGGGCGGGGGATGAGCAGTTCTTC.

This clonotype was found many times. The chain combines TRBV6-6 with TRBJ1-1; TRBD1 agrees at 10 bases. The CDR3 runs to 17 residues. CDR1 and CDR2 (germline): MNHNY, SVGAGI (reference sequence). Trimming removed 2 bases from V and 1 base from J; junction bases left unmatched: 7. The CDR3 here is CASSYLGTGAPNTEAFF. The CDR3 DNA is TGTGCCAGCAGTTACCTTGGGACAGGGGCACCGAACACTGAAGCTTTCTTT.

The rearrangement links TRBV11-2 to TRBJ2-2, with D uncertain. The germline gives CDR1 SGHAT, CDR2 FQNNGV. CDR3 size: 13 residues. Deletions cut 8 bases from V and 5 bases from J, with 12 bases between. The DNA for the CDR3 is TGTGCCAGCGGTGCCCAGTGGACCGGGGAGCTGTTTTTT. This codes for CASGAQWTGELFF.

This clonotype showed up many times. The chain uses TRBV18 and TRBJ2-1, with unresolved D. Germline CDR1 KGHSH, CDR2 LQKENI. This CDR3 is built from 13 residues. The V end lost 0 bases, the J end lost 14 bases, and 14 bases lay between the germline ends. Here the CDR3 reads CASSPPRVPEEFF. The CDR3 DNA follows: TGTGCCAGCTCACCACCGCGCGTTCCCGAGGAGTTCTTC. The full variable domain, rest sourced from reference TRBV18 and TRBJ2-1, is NAGVMQNPRHLVRRRGQEARLRCSPMKGHSHVYWYRQLPEEGLKFMVYLQKENIIDESGMPKERFSAEFPKEGPSILRIQQVVRGDSAAYFCASSPPRVPEEFFGPGTRLTVL.

This chain uses TRBV2 with TRBJ2-7; D is possibly TRBD1 or TRBD2 (5 bases each). Germline-derived CDR1 and CDR2 are SNHLY and FYNNEI. The CDR3 has 13 residues. Trimming took off 7 bases at V and 2 bases at J, with 12 bases between the two ends. The CDR3 DNA is TGTGCCAGCACCGGGGACGGTGCCTACGAGCAGTACTTC. Protein sequence: CASTGDGAYEQYF.

This clonotype was detected ten times or more. The chain recombines TRBV12-3 or TRBV12-4 with TRBJ2-3, with 7 bases fitting TRBD1. With 5 bases clipped from V and 2 bases from J, the junction kept 13 bases outside the gene matches. The CDR3 spans 17 residues. The CDR3 sequence is CASSLGTLGQTTDTQYF. CDR3 DNA sequence: TGTGCCAGCAGTCTAGGGACCCTGGGACAGACCACAGATACGCAGTATTTT.

As to this clonotype: A much larger clone lies one base from this, so it may be a read error. The chain carries TRBV15 and TRBJ1-1, with unresolved D. The germline V gene encodes CDR1 LNHNV and CDR2 YYDKDF (reference sequence). Trimming shortened V by 10 bases and J by 0 bases, and 21 bases separated the two germline ends. CDR3 length equals 16 residues. The CDR3 reads CAITNREGGMNTEAFF. The DNA of the CDR3 is TGTGCCATCACGAACCGAGAAGGCGGAATGAACACTGAAGCTTTCTTT.

This clonotype was recorded at least ten times. The genes are TRBV7-9 and TRBJ2-7, with D uncertain. Germline V lookup: CDR1 SEHNR, CDR2 FQNEAQ (reference sequence). V was pared by 4 bases and J by 2 bases, with 6 bases between. The CDR3 is 12 residues long. CDR3 in DNA: TGTGCCAGCAGCTCGCATACCTACGAGCAGTACTTC. It yields the protein CASSSHTYEQYF.

V gene TRBV25-1 combines with J gene TRBJ1-6, with TRBD1 identical over 8 bases. V trimming: 11 bases; J trimming: 8 bases; junction bases outside the gene matches: 8. Germline CDR1 and CDR2: MGHDK and SYGVNS. CDR3 size: 13 residues. CDR3 in amino acids: CASQDRGDSPLHF. The CDR3 DNA reads TGTGCCTCCCAAGACAGGGGAGATTCACCCCTCCACTTT.

This clonotype showed up many times. The chain joins TRBV20-1 to TRBJ2-7; a weak D match, TRBD1 (5 bases). V was pared by 3 bases and J by 6 bases, with 12 bases between. There are 12 residues in the CDR3. Germline V gene data show CDR1 as DFQATT and CDR2 as SNEGSKA (reference sequence). The CDR3 DNA reads TGCAGTGCTAGGGGCAGGGTAAGCGAGCAGTACTTC. It yields the protein CSARGRVSEQYF.

This clonotype appeared many times. The V call is TRBV6-5, the J call TRBJ1-5, with a tentative D call TRBD1 (5 bases). CDR1 is MNHEY, CDR2 SVGAGI, per germline. The V gene lost 6 bases and the J gene lost 5 bases, with 14 bases spanning the gap. The CDR3 loop spans 14 amino acids. This CDR3 is CASSPRGGHQPQHF. CDR3 bases: TGTGCCAGCAGCCCCCGGGGGGGTCATCAGCCCCAGCATTTT.

This clonotype was seen repeatedly, ten times or more. This chain joins TRBV6-5 and TRBJ1-5, with TRBD1 matching over 7 bases. Trimming at V came to 5 bases and at J to 4 bases, leaving 8 bases not matched to a gene. CDR1 MNHEY and CDR2 SVGAGI come from the germline V gene. The CDR3 loop spans 15 amino acids. This chain's CDR3 is CASSRKRGQNQPQHF. In DNA, the CDR3 is TGTGCCAGCAGTCGCAAGAGGGGACAGAATCAGCCCCAGCATTTT.

This clonotype was observed a handful of times. The gene calls are TRBV20-1 and TRBJ2-7; either TRBD1 or TRBD2 may supply D (5 bases each). The CDR3 has 12 residues. The V and J ends lost 3 bases and 5 bases respectively, with 11 bases between them. CDR1 is DFQATT and CDR2 is SNEGSKA in the germline V gene (reference sequence). The CDR3 region has the DNA TGCAGTGCTAGGTACGGGGCCGACGAGCAGTACTTC. Amino acid sequence: CSARYGADEQYF.

Ten or more counts support this clonotype. This chain uses TRBV20-1 with TRBJ2-1; D ambiguous. This CDR3 contains 14 residues. Between the trimmed V and J ends, which lost 5 bases and 0 bases, there was a span of 11 bases. Per the germline V gene, CDR1 is DFQATT and CDR2 is SNEGSKA (reference sequence). DNA for the CDR3: TGCAGTGCTTGTCTACCAAGCTCCTACAATGAGCAGTTCTTC. Its translation is CSACLPSSYNEQFF.

This clonotype was counted at least ten times. The V call is TRBV29-1, the J call TRBJ1-2, with D hard to call. From germline, CDR1 is SQVTM and CDR2 ANQGSEA. V lost 2 bases, J lost 4 bases, and 2 bases lay in between. The CDR3 is 10 amino acids. In nucleotides, the CDR3 is TGCAGCGTTGAAAGCTATGGCTACACCTTC. Amino acids: CSVESYGYTF.

This clonotype was found a few times. The chain recombines TRBV28 with TRBJ1-1; D unclear. Trimming cost V 3 bases and J 5 bases, with 13 bases left between them. CDR3 length: 14 amino acids. CDR1 is MDHEN, CDR2 SYDVKM, per germline. The CDR3 coding sequence is TGTGCCAGCAGTTTTAAAAGGATTTGGACTGAAGCTTTCTTT. The encoded protein is CASSFKRIWTEAFF.

This clonotype was detected ten times or more. The chain employs TRBV18 and TRBJ2-7, with D tentatively TRBD1 (5 bases). Germline V gene data show CDR1 as KGHSH and CDR2 as LQKENI. The V end lost 6 bases, the J end lost 2 bases, and 14 bases lay between the germline ends. The CDR3 runs 14 residues. The CDR3 sequence is CASSLTASTYEQYF. DNA of the CDR3: TGTGCCAGCTCTCTGACAGCATCTACCTACGAGCAGTACTTC.

This chain uses TRBV5-1 with TRBJ1-1; weak D call: TRBD1 (5 bases). V lost 0 bases and J 0 bases, leaving 15 bases between the germline ends. This CDR3 is 17 amino acids long. Germline-derived CDR1 and CDR2 are SGHRS and YFSETQ. CDR3 loop: CASSLVPGSRLNTEAFF. CDR3 DNA sequence: TGCGCCAGCAGCTTGGTCCCAGGGTCTAGGTTGAACACTGAAGCTTTCTTT.

This chain connects TRBV29-1 to TRBJ2-3; D is undetermined. The V gene's germline CDR1 is SQVTM and CDR2 ANQGSEA. V lost 4 bases and J lost 8, with 16 bases in between. CDR3 size: 13 residues. The CDR3, as DNA: TGCAGCGTTGTATGGCAAAACTGGGTTACGCAGTATTTT. Protein sequence: CSVVWQNWVTQYF.

This clonotype came up many times. The rearrangement joins TRBV6-5 to TRBJ2-6; D possibly corresponds to TRBD2 (5 bases). The CDR3 is 17 residues long. CDR1 MNHEY and CDR2 SVGAGI come from the germline V gene. The V gene lost 2 bases and the J gene lost 3 bases, with 14 bases spanning the gap. The chain's CDR3 is CASSYRGGLGGANVLTF. DNA of the CDR3: TGTGCCAGCAGTTACAGAGGAGGTCTCGGTGGGGCCAACGTCCTGACTTTC.

There are a few counts of this clonotype. The chain has TRBV6-2 or TRBV6-3 and TRBJ1-1, with D unresolved. V lost 8 bases and J lost 1, with 11 bases in between. In germline, CDR1 is MNHEY, CDR2 SVGEGT. This CDR3 is 13 amino acids long. The CDR3 sequence is CASGADWNTEAFF. The DNA for the CDR3 is TGTGCCAGCGGAGCAGACTGGAACACTGAAGCTTTCTTT.

This clonotype was observed at least ten times. The V and J genes are TRBV2 and TRBJ2-7; D is unresolved. Germline V CDR1 and CDR2: SNHLY, FYNNEI. The length of the CDR3 is 15 residues. Deletions cut 3 bases from V and 7 bases from J, with 19 bases between. CDR3 sequence reads: CASSESHLVTVEQYF. The CDR3 bases are TGTGCCAGCAGTGAGTCCCATCTAGTTACGGTAGAGCAGTACTTC.

The chain couples TRBV14 to TRBJ2-7; possible D gene TRBD2, 6 bases. The CDR3 sequence is 15 residues long. Germline CDR1 is SGHDN and CDR2 is FVKESK. V shed 0 bases and J shed 4 bases, with 13 bases lying between them. The CDR3 reads CASSQDWGEWYEQYF. Written as DNA, the CDR3 is TGTGCCAGCAGCCAAGATTGGGGGGAGTGGTACGAGCAGTACTTC.

This clonotype turned up a few times. J is TRBJ2-2 and V is TRBV7-9; maybe TRBD1 (6 bases). With 8 bases removed from V and 5 bases from J, the gap between germline ends came to 18 bases. The CDR3 totals 15 residues. Germline loops: CDR1 SEHNR, CDR2 FQNEAQ (reference sequence). The CDR3 DNA reads as TGTGCCAGCTTAGACTGGACAGACAAGACCGGGGAGCTGTTTTTT. As protein: CASLDWTDKTGELFF.